The 27 T cell receptor delta chains below come from one sample, sequenced in a study of gamma-delta T cells after stem cell transplantation (TCRdb year 2016). Receptors were amplified or captured by RT-PCR. These reads were obtained on an Illumina MiSeq. TCRdb processed the public reads again with the CATT caller, after which rows with matching DNA were combined. The sample profile shows 8,500 to 13,000 delta-chain clones; 1.3% of them were found once. The ten largest clones take up 10% of the sample. Sequenced material: gamma-delta T cells. These receptor sequences come from a human donor. It is not recorded whose cells these are; they may come from a transplant donor.

The table lists this clone with a few counts. A read error likely explains why the TCRdb protein, taken from a much larger clone, differs from this DNA's translation at residue 8; the protein shown is translated from the DNA. V gene TRDV2 combines with J gene TRDJ2; 7 bases match TRDD3. The germline V gene has CDR1 GEAIGNYY and CDR2 EKD. V lost 0 bases to trimming and J lost 6 bases; unmatched junction nucleotides: 6. The CDR3 is made up of 15 amino acids. The CDR3 DNA reads as TGTGCCTGTGACACCCTGGGGGGTAATGCAGCACAACTCTTCTTT. This sequence encodes CACDTLGGNAAQLFF.

Of note for this clone: A read error likely explains why the TCRdb protein, taken from a much larger clone, differs from this DNA's translation at residue 15; the protein shown is translated from the DNA. The rearrangement uses TRDV2 and TRDJ1, with 13 positions matching TRDD3. CDR3 length: 20 amino acids. V shed 0 bases, J shed 5 bases, and the junction held 17 bases outside the gene matches. Germline assignment: CDR1 GEAIGNYY and CDR2 EKD. CDR3 nucleotides: TGTGCCTGTGACACCCTCACTTCCGACCCTACTGGGGGATACGGGGATAAACTCATCTTT. Its protein is CACDTLTSDPTGGYGDKLIF.

This clone occurred a few times. The same CDR3 can be traced to other DNA sequences in this sample. This chain's CDR3 is CACETVGGYADTDKLIF. CDR3 in DNA: TGTGCCTGTGAAACCGTAGGAGGATACGCGGACACCGATAAACTCATCTTT. This sequence joins TRDV2 and TRDJ1, with TRDD3 matching 7 bases. CDR1 is GEAIGNYY and CDR2 is EKD in the germline V gene. The V and J ends lost 4 bases and 0 bases, in that order; junction bases with no gene match: 13. The CDR3 extends over 17 amino acids.

This clone showed up just a few times. The J gene is TRDJ2, the V gene TRDV2; 12 positions agree with TRDD3. Trimming took 3 bases from V and 4 from J; bases not matched to a gene: 5. The CDR3 loop spans 16 amino acids. The germline V gene has CDR1 GEAIGNYY and CDR2 EKD. CDR3 sequence (DNA): TGTGCCTGTGACCTACTGGGGGATACAAAGACAGCACAACTCTTCTTT. Its translation: CACDLLGDTKTAQLFF.

This clone was observed many times. CDR3 in amino acids: CACDLLLPGDSTDKLIF. The CDR3 DNA follows: TGTGCCTGTGACCTCCTCCTACCAGGGGATAGCACCGATAAACTCATCTTT. The V call is TRDV2, the J call TRDJ1; maybe TRDD3 (7 bases). Per germline, CDR1 GEAIGNYY and CDR2 EKD. The CDR3 is 17 amino acids. V lost 3 bases to trimming and J lost 1 base, with 20 bases between them.

The chain employs TRDV2 and TRDJ1, with 9 bases lining up with TRDD3. V was clipped by 1 base and J by 2 bases; unmatched bases: 7. The CDR3 is made up of 16 amino acids. Germline V lookup: CDR1 GEAIGNYY, CDR2 EKD. CDR3 nucleotide sequence: TGTGCCTGTGACACGCTCCTACTGGGGGAGACCGATAAACTCATCTTT. Encoded protein: CACDTLLLGETDKLIF.

This clone has a handful of counts. A much larger clone is a single base away; this may be a read error. The chain links TRDV2 to TRDJ1; the match to TRDD3 covers 9 bases. Germline V gene lookup returns CDR1 GEAIGNYY and CDR2 EKD. CDR3 length: 20 amino acids. The CDR3 coding sequence is TGTGCCTGTGACACCGTTGAGACTGGGGGAGATAGTGTTTTGACCGATAGACTCATCTTT. Its translation: CACDTVETGGDSVLTDRLIF.

This clone was seen a handful of times. This likely reflects a read error, since a far larger clone is one base away. The genes are TRDV2 and TRDJ3, with 13 positions matching TRDD3. The V and J ends lost 5 bases and 0 bases, in that order; junction bases with no gene match: 12. Germline V CDR1 and CDR2: GEAIGNYY, EKD. The CDR3 runs 21 residues. The CDR3 is CACGPVLGDTPPSWDTRQMFF. The CDR3 DNA reads TGTGCCTGTGGCCCAGTACTGGGGGATACGCCGCCCTCCTGGGACACCCGACAGATGTTTTTC.

This clone has ten or more counts. This rearrangement joins TRDV2 to TRDJ1, with TRDD3 matching 8 bases. Germline trimming cut 3 bases from V and 0 bases from J; bases unmatched to any gene: 8. The CDR3 covers 16 residues. In germline, CDR1 is GEAIGNYY, CDR2 EKD. CDR3 sequence reads: CACDPLLGGDTDKLIF. CDR3 in DNA: TGTGCCTGTGACCCCTTACTGGGGGGAGACACCGATAAACTCATCTTT.

The rearrangement joins TRDV2 to TRDJ1, with TRDD3 matching 7 bases. After removal of 5 bases from V and 0 bases from J, the junction contained 14 bases not matched to a gene. Looked up from germline, CDR1 is GEAIGNYY and CDR2 is EKD. There are 17 residues in the CDR3. The CDR3 reads CACGPVVGDLYTDKLIF. The CDR3 nucleotides are TGTGCCTGTGGCCCGGTGGTGGGGGACCTTTACACCGATAAACTCATCTTT.

This clone was recorded many times. In DNA, the CDR3 is TGTGCCTGTGACACCGTCTTATTAGGCGGGCTGGGGGGAAACACCGATAAACTCATCTTT. It encodes CACDTVLLGGLGGNTDKLIF. The V gene is TRDV2, the J gene TRDJ1; 7 bases match TRDD3. The CDR3 is 20 amino acids. Germline lookup yields CDR1 GEAIGNYY and CDR2 EKD. The junction had 18 bases not matched to a gene; V was cut back by 0 bases and J by 0 bases.

Many counts were recorded for this clone. V usage is TRDV2 and J usage is TRDJ1; TRDD3 agrees at 7 bases. Germline V gene sequence: CDR1 GEAIGNYY, CDR2 EKD. The CDR3 loop spans 18 amino acids. V lost 1 base, J lost 5 bases, and 18 bases stayed unmatched. DNA of the CDR3: TGTGCCTGTGACACTCTACGTACAGGGGGATTGAAGGAGGATAAACTCATCTTT. It encodes CACDTLRTGGLKEDKLIF.

This clone has only a few counts. This may be a read error, as it is one base from a much larger clone. Other DNA sequences in the sample encode the same CDR3. The chain has TRDV2 and TRDJ1, with 13 positions matching TRDD3. With V trimmed by 1 base and J by 3 bases, 7 bases remained unmatched. CDR1 is GEAIGNYY, CDR2 EKD, per germline. This CDR3 has 17 residues. The chain's CDR3 is CACDTLTGGYDADKLIF. CDR3 nucleotide sequence: TGTGCCTGTGACACTCTTACTGGGGGATACGACGCCGATAAACTCATCTTT.

This clone was counted at least ten times. This rearrangement joins TRDV2 to TRDJ1; D not certain. Germline V gene lookup returns CDR1 GEAIGNYY and CDR2 EKD. The CDR3 contains 14 residues. Trimming removed 2 bases at V and 2 bases at J, with 11 bases between. CDR3 DNA: TGTGCCTGTGACATATTAAGTGGAACCGATAAACTCATCTTT. Translated, it gives CACDILSGTDKLIF.

This clone has ten or more counts. One base away lies a much larger clone, so this may be a sequencing read error. The CDR3 nucleotides are TGTGCCTGTGACACCGTGGGGATGTACACCGATAAACTCATCTTT. Protein sequence: CACDTVGMYTDKLIF. The genes are TRDV2 and TRDJ1; the D gene is possibly TRDD3 (6 bases). The CDR3 has 15 amino acids. Deletions cut 0 bases from V and 0 bases from J, with 10 bases between. Germline-derived CDR1 and CDR2 are GEAIGNYY and EKD.

Remarks on this clone: TCRdb has a much larger clone's protein, which differs at residue 4 from the translation of this DNA, likely because of a read error; what is shown is the protein translated from the DNA. This chain connects TRDV2 to TRDJ1; tentatively, D is TRDD3 (6 bases). CDR3 length: 15 amino acids. With 0 bases removed from V and 1 base from J, the gap between germline ends came to 11 bases. In germline, CDR1 is GEAIGNYY, CDR2 EKD. For the CDR3, the DNA is TGTGCCTGTGACACCTTGGGGATCATCACCGATAAACTCATCTTT. Translation: CACDTLGIITDKLIF.

This clone was seen ten or more times. The chain employs TRDV2 and TRDJ1; 8 nucleotides match TRDD3. Germline CDR1 reads GEAIGNYY; CDR2 reads EKD. J lost 0 bases, V lost 3 bases, and 8 bases had no gene match. The CDR3 has 16 residues. The CDR3 is CACDPLLGGYTDKLIF. The CDR3 DNA sequence: TGTGCCTGTGACCCCTTACTGGGGGGGTACACCGATAAACTCATCTTT.

In regard to this clone: This DNA's translation and the protein TCRdb lists, from a much larger clone, do not match at residue 11, likely due to a read error; the protein shown is translated from the DNA. The J gene is TRDJ3, the V gene TRDV2, with D uncertain. CDR1 and CDR2 from the germline V gene are GEAIGNYY and EKD. The CDR3 contains 18 residues. In DNA, the CDR3 is TGTGCCTGTGACACCCTACGGTCGAGCTCCAGGGACACCCGACAGATGTTTTTC. It specifies CACDTLRSSSRDTRQMFF.

The genes are TRDV2 and TRDJ1; 9 positions match TRDD3. CDR3 length: 18 residues. Losses at the gene ends were 0 bases for V and 2 bases for J; bases not matched to a gene: 12. The germline V gene has CDR1 GEAIGNYY and CDR2 EKD. Here the CDR3 DNA reads TGTGCCTGTGACACCGTTCCCTTACTGGGGGACACGACCGATAAACTCATCTTT. This codes for CACDTVPLLGDTTDKLIF.

This clone was found a few times. A much larger clone differs by one base, so this may be a read error. The gene calls are TRDV2 and TRDJ3, with 9 bases that match TRDD3. CDR3 length equals 21 residues. The germline CDR1 and CDR2 sequences are GEAIGNYY and EKD. Unmatched junction bases numbered 11, after V lost 0 bases and J lost 0 bases. The CDR3 sequence: CACDTVRGDTRDSWDTRQMFF. Here the CDR3 DNA reads TGTGCCTGTGACACCGTGCGGGGGGATACACGTGACTCCTGGGACACCCGACAGATGTTTTTC.

Details on this clone: A far larger clone is one base from this, pointing to a likely read error. The genes are TRDV2 and TRDJ1; a possible D gene is TRDD3 (5 bases). This CDR3 has 14 residues. Per the germline V gene, CDR1 is GEAIGNYY and CDR2 is EKD. CDR3 nucleotides: TGTGCCTGTGACACCATACTGGCCACCGATAAACCCATCTTT. Its protein is CACDTILATDKPIF.

This clone has more than one count but fewer than ten. The TCRdb protein comes from a much larger clone and disagrees with this DNA's translation at residue 11, likely due to a read error; the protein given here is derived from the DNA. V and J are TRDV2 and TRDJ1; 8 bases are a match to TRDD3. CDR1 is GEAIGNYY and CDR2 is EKD in the germline V gene. Unmatched junction bases numbered 12, after V lost 4 bases and J lost 0 bases. The CDR3 has 17 amino acids. As DNA, the CDR3 is TGTGCCTGTGATCTACTATCTGGGGGACCCCACACCGATAAACTCATCTTT. Translated, it gives CACDLLSGGPHTDKLIF.

This clone is categorized as medium-sized (0.01 to 0.1%). The chain combines TRDV2 with TRDJ1; TRDD3 aligns across 11 bases. The CDR3 length is 19 residues. J lost 1 base, V lost 3 bases, and 15 bases had no gene match. Germline V gene sequence: CDR1 GEAIGNYY, CDR2 EKD. The DNA for the CDR3 is TGTGCCTGTGACCCCGTTATACTGGGGGATAGAGGGGCCACCGATAAACTCATCTTT. This codes for CACDPVILGDRGATDKLIF.

This clone was seen only a few times. The protein given by TCRdb reflects a much larger clone and differs at residue 5 from this DNA's translation, likely from a read error; the protein shown is the DNA's translation. The chain uses TRDV2 and TRDJ1, with 8 bases that match TRDD3. Unmatched junction bases numbered 14, after V lost 3 bases and J lost 0 bases. The germline V gene encodes CDR1 GEAIGNYY and CDR2 EKD. The CDR3 sequence is 18 residues long. The CDR3 DNA reads as TGTGCCTGTGACGCCGTGGCTGGGGGAAGAGTGTACACCGATAAACTCATCTTT. Translated, it gives CACDAVAGGRVYTDKLIF.

In its sample, this clone was seen a few times. This chain links TRDV2 with TRDJ3, with unresolved D. V lost 0 bases and J lost 4, with 9 bases in between. Germline V gene data show CDR1 as GEAIGNYY and CDR2 as EKD. CDR3 length: 16 amino acids. The CDR3: CACDTVEVWDTRQMFF. In DNA form, the CDR3 reads TGTGCCTGTGACACCGTGGAGGTATGGGACACCCGACAGATGTTTTTC.

The sample holds a few counts of this clone. TCRdb shows a much larger clone's protein in place of this DNA's translation, and the two differ at residue 7, likely through a read error; the protein shown is translated from the DNA. The V and J genes are TRDV2 and TRDJ1; D unclear. V lost 0 bases, J lost 1 base, and 14 bases lay in between. The CDR3 sequence is 16 residues long. The germline V gene encodes CDR1 GEAIGNYY and CDR2 EKD. The CDR3 is CACDTVEGRGTDKLIF. The CDR3 DNA reads TGTGCCTGTGACACCGTGGAGGGCCGAGGCACCGATAAACTCATCTTT.

The chain recombines TRDV2 with TRDJ1; 13 bases agree with TRDD3. Germline V CDR1 and CDR2: GEAIGNYY, EKD. V was clipped by 3 bases and J by 2 bases; unmatched bases: 11. CDR3 length: 18 residues. DNA of the CDR3: TGTGCCTGTGACTCCGTACTGGGGGATACGGCGTGGACCGATAAACTCATCTTT. Translation gives CACDSVLGDTAWTDKLIF.